A single sample gave rise to the 13 T cell receptor beta chains below, sequenced in a study of molecular identifiers for immune sequencing clone quantification. A single record per CDR3 protein comes from TCRdb applying MiXCR to the PCR reads. The sample yields about half a million distinct CDR3 sequences, over 20% seen once. Material for sequencing was naive CD8+ T cells from blood, with Jurkat cell RNA spiked in. Subset described: FACS-sorted CD8+CD4-CCR7+CD45RA+ naive T cells. The source of these receptors is a human donor in good health. Some libraries in this study had Jurkat cell RNA spiked in.

The chain links TRBV4-3 to TRBJ2-3; D is ambiguous. The CDR3 totals 19 residues. Germline CDR1 LGHNA, CDR2 YSLEER. Trimming took off 0 bases at V and 4 bases at J, with 23 bases between the two ends. The CDR3 region is CASSQDPLSPWPSPDTQYF. The CDR3, as DNA: TGCGCCAGCAGCCAAGATCCACTCTCCCCTTGGCCCAGTCCAGATACGCAGTATTTT.

This clonotype was detected only once. A much larger clone lies one base from this, so it may be a read error. This sequence joins TRBV5-1 and TRBJ2-6; 9 nucleotides agree with TRBD2. The CDR3 contains 17 residues. In germline, CDR1 is SGHRS, CDR2 YFSETQ. The CDR3 nucleotides read TGCGCCAGCAGCTTACTAGCGGGTGACTCTGGGGCCAACGTCCTGGCTTTC. Protein sequence: CASSLLAGDSGANVLAF.

Notes on this clonotype: A much bigger clone sits one base away, suggesting this may be a read error. Here the CDR3 reads CASSQDSVNSPLHF. For the CDR3, the DNA is TGCGCCAGCAGCCAAGATTCGGTTAATTCACCCCTCCACTTT. V gene TRBV4-3 combines with J gene TRBJ1-6, with D uncertain. In germline, CDR1 is LGHNA, CDR2 YSLEER. CDR3 length: 14 amino acids. Trimming left V 0 bases short and J 6 bases short, with 6 bases between.

This clonotype was observed many times. The genes are TRBV20-1 and TRBJ2-7; D remains ambiguous. Germline CDR1 is DFQATT and CDR2 is SNEGSKA (reference sequence). CDR3 length equals 14 residues. V gave up 1 base and J gave up 0 bases, with 10 bases separating them. CDR3 nucleotides: TGCAGTGCTAGAGGGCAGCTAAGCTCCTACGAGCAGTACTTC. Its translation: CSARGQLSSYEQYF.

Of note for this clonotype: This may be a read error, as it is one base from a much larger clone. The chain combines TRBV20-1 with TRBJ1-1, with D possibly TRBD1 on 6 matching bases. The V end was cut by 3 bases, the J end by 3 bases, with 14 bases between. Germline values: CDR1 DFQATT, CDR2 SNEGSKA (reference sequence). This CDR3 region has 14 residues. CDR3 bases: TGCAGTGCTAGGTACAAGGGGGTGGACACTGAAGCTTTCTTT. Amino acid sequence: CSARYKGVDTEAFF.

DNA for the CDR3: TGTGCCAGCAGGATTCGTGGGACCCAGTACTTC. Translation: CASRIRGTQYF. V usage is TRBV6-5 and J usage is TRBJ2-5; D not resolved. The V and J ends lost 6 bases and 7 bases respectively, with 9 bases between them. The CDR3 contains 11 residues. Germline V lookup: CDR1 MNHEY, CDR2 SVGAGI.

A few counts support this clonotype. The chain joins TRBV13 to TRBJ2-5; D call uncertain. The V end was cut by 5 bases, the J end by 5 bases, with 15 bases between. CDR1 and CDR2 (germline): PRHDT, FYEKMQ (reference sequence). This CDR3 spans 14 amino acids. The DNA for the CDR3 is TGTGCCAGCAGCGGCATCCCCGAGACGGAGACCCAGTACTTC. Translated, it gives CASSGIPETETQYF.

This clonotype was counted a few times. The chain carries TRBV9 and TRBJ1-1, with D maybe TRBD1 (6 bases). The CDR3 has 16 residues. Germline V lookup: CDR1 SGDLS, CDR2 YYNGEE. Trimming shortened V by 3 bases and J by 3 bases, and 18 bases separated the two germline ends. The CDR3: CASSGRGGGLDTEAFF. The CDR3 DNA reads TGTGCCAGCAGCGGACGGGGGGGCGGTCTGGACACTGAAGCTTTCTTT.

In this sample, this clonotype turned up many times. This chain links TRBV7-9 with TRBJ2-6; 7 nucleotides agree with TRBD2. Germline-derived CDR1 and CDR2 are SEHNR and FQNEAQ (reference sequence). CDR3 length: 19 amino acids. The ends lost 5 bases at V and 0 bases at J; junction bases unmatched: 13. The CDR3 DNA is TGTGCCAGCAGCCCCCCTCGGCTAGCGGAAAGCTCTGGGGCCAACGTCCTGACTTTC. Its protein is CASSPPRLAESSGANVLTF.

The genes are TRBV19 and TRBJ2-1, with D maybe TRBD2 (6 bases). CDR1 is LNHDA and CDR2 is SQIVND in the germline V gene (reference sequence). V lost 5 bases to trimming and J lost 6 bases, with 11 bases between them. This CDR3 is 13 amino acids long. CDR3 amino acids: CASSPGGSNEQFF. In DNA, the CDR3 is TGTGCCAGTAGTCCCGGAGGGAGCAATGAGCAGTTCTTC.

This clonotype was seen ten or more times. The chain couples TRBV12-3 or TRBV12-4 to TRBJ2-3; tentative D call: TRBD2 (5 bases). The V end lost 6 bases, the J end lost 6 bases, and 10 bases lay between the germline ends. The CDR3 consists of 12 residues. CDR3 loop: CASSPSGDTQYF. The CDR3 DNA sequence: TGTGCCAGCAGCCCCAGCGGTGATACGCAGTATTTT.

Concerning this clonotype itself: A much larger clone lies one base from this, so it may be a read error. The rearrangement joins TRBV20-1 to TRBJ2-7, with D maybe TRBD1 (6 bases). This CDR3 contains 13 residues. Germline lookup yields CDR1 DFQATT and CDR2 SNEGSKA (reference sequence). CDR3 nucleotide sequence: TGCAGTGCAAACAGGGAGTGGACCTACGAGCAGCACTTC. It yields the protein CSANREWTYEQHF.

This clonotype was detected only once. The rearrangement uses TRBV4-1 and TRBJ2-1; 7 bases line up with TRBD2. J gave up 0 bases and V 0 bases, and 11 bases lay outside the gene matches. The CDR3 sequence is 19 residues long. The germline V gene has CDR1 MGHRA and CDR2 YSYEKL. In DNA, the CDR3 is TGCGCCAGCAGCCAAGATCGACCGGGACTACCGCGCTCCTACAATGAGCAGTTCTTC. The encoded protein is CASSQDRPGLPRSYNEQFF.